The source of this T cell receptor (beta chain) is a study of T cell responses to AZD1222 COVID-19 vaccine. Looking at the study overall: Whether given at about 4 or about 12 weeks, second doses were pooled. Study conclusions and caveats: Clonal diversity was possibly underestimated, and white British individuals and females predominated among donors. The span of vaccine-associated CD4 TCRs extended across spike, with dominance at 160-218 and 743-854. Researchers took repertoire samples only after the peak T cell response had come.

The repertoire was sequenced with immunoSEQ multiplex PCR; TCRdb's copy has only in-frame clones and lacks some. This table holds about 140,000 clones, about nine tenths found once. Germline CDR1 is SNHLY and CDR2 is FYNNEI. Trimming shortened V by 3 bases and J by 11 bases, and 13 bases separated the two germline ends. There are 12 residues in the CDR3. A word on this clone: Its antigen is still unknown.

The receptor comes from an adult in good health. The genes are TRBV2 and TRBJ1-1; D ambiguous. The sequences come from peripheral blood, collected on day 0 of AZD1222 vaccination. CDR3 sequence reads: CASSDDIFSAFF. CDR3 in DNA: TGTGCCAGCAGTGATGACATATTTTCGGCTTTCTTT.